Presented here are 23 T cell receptor beta chains from one specimen sequenced in a study of blood T cell repertoires in COVID-19. The data were produced by immunoSEQ multiplex PCR, yet TCRdb's version contains in-frame clones alone and is incomplete. Here the sample spans under 250,000 clones, 82% being singletons. The sample taken for sequencing was peripheral blood. The receptors were gathered from a woman in her 70s with COVID-19, enrolled during active disease.

This chain links TRBV19 with TRBJ1-4, with 11 bases that match TRBD1. Trimming at V came to 9 bases and at J to 0 bases, leaving 9 bases not matched to a gene. There are 17 residues in the CDR3. Looked up from germline, CDR1 is LNHDA and CDR2 is SQIVND (reference sequence). DNA for the CDR3: TGTGCCAGCCGGGACAGGGGGGCGGACTCAACTAATGAAAAACTGTTTTTT. It encodes CASRDRGADSTNEKLFF.

In its sample, this clone was seen a few times. V usage is TRBV28 and J usage is TRBJ1-3; D unclear. The CDR3 spans 14 residues. V was cut by 6 bases and J by 4 bases, with 13 bases left in between. Germline assignment: CDR1 MDHEN and CDR2 SYDVKM. The CDR3 nucleotides are TGTGCCAGCAGCTCACTAGTCGAGGGAAACACCATATATTTT. It encodes CASSSLVEGNTIYF.

The chain couples TRBV5-1 to TRBJ1-3; possible D gene TRBD1, 6 bases. This CDR3 is built from 16 residues. From germline, CDR1 is SGHRS and CDR2 YFSETQ. V lost 0 bases, J lost 4 bases, and 14 bases lay in between. DNA for the CDR3: TGCGCCAGCAGCTTGGAATCCGGGACACCCGGAAACACCATATATTTT. Its translation is CASSLESGTPGNTIYF.

CDR3 nucleotide sequence: TGTGCCAGCTCACCAGGGGGGAAAGAGACCCAGTACTTC. Translation: CASSPGGKETQYF. The J gene is TRBJ2-5, the V gene TRBV18; TRBD2 is a possible D gene (6 bases). Germline V gives CDR1 KGHSH, CDR2 LQKENI. Trimming stripped 2 bases from V and 3 bases from J, with 7 bases between. The CDR3 has 13 amino acids.

This chain connects TRBV3-1 (or the pseudogene TRBV3-2) to TRBJ2-1; TRBD1 aligns across 7 bases. CDR1 and CDR2 from the germline V gene are LGHDT and YNNKEL (reference sequence). With V trimmed by 1 base and J by 6 bases, 6 bases remained unmatched. This CDR3 spans 15 amino acids. CDR3 nucleotide sequence: TGTGCCAGCAGCCAAGGACAGGGTATACGCAATGAGCAGTTCTTC. Translated, it gives CASSQGQGIRNEQFF.

The chain employs TRBV7-2 and TRBJ1-4; weak D call: TRBD1 (6 bases). Trimming left V 3 bases short and J 8 bases short, with 7 bases between. The CDR3 is 12 amino acids. Germline V gives CDR1 SGHTA, CDR2 FQGNSA. The CDR3 DNA sequence: TGTGCCAGCAGCTTTGGGACAGAAAAACTGTTTTTT. This encodes CASSFGTEKLFF.

The chain is built from TRBV27 and TRBJ1-1, with D unresolved. V dropped 6 bases and J dropped 0 bases, with 8 bases sitting between them. This CDR3 is built from 13 residues. Germline values: CDR1 MNHEY, CDR2 SMNVEV (reference sequence). The CDR3 bases are TGTGCCAGCAGCCTACTTCTGAACACTGAAGCTTTCTTT. This encodes CASSLLLNTEAFF.

V usage is TRBV2 and J usage is TRBJ1-3; 7 nucleotides align to TRBD1. Trimming removed 5 bases from V and 6 bases from J; junction bases left unmatched: 10. The CDR3 sequence is 15 residues long. Germline V gene data show CDR1 as SNHLY and CDR2 as FYNNEI. CDR3 in amino acids: CASSLDRVGANTIYF. In nucleotides, the CDR3 is TGTGCCAGCAGTCTAGACAGGGTTGGGGCAAACACCATATATTTT. Full variable domain (outside the CDR3, taken from reference TRBV2 and TRBJ1-3): EPEVTQTPSHQVTQMGQEVILRCVPISNHLYFYWYRQILGQKVEFLVSFYNNEISEKSEIFDDQFSVERPDGSNFTLKIRSTKLEDSAMYFCASSLDRVGANTIYFGEGSWLTVV.

V is TRBV19 and J is TRBJ1-2; 7 positions match TRBD1. This CDR3 spans 18 amino acids. The V gene end was trimmed by 5 bases and the J gene end by 4 bases; junction bases not matched to a gene: 19. The germline gives CDR1 LNHDA, CDR2 SQIVND (reference sequence). CDR3 bases: TGTGCCAGTAGTTCGTCGACAGGGCACTTCGACCGGAGCTATGGCTACACCTTC. The encoded protein is CASSSSTGHFDRSYGYTF. Supplemented by reference TRBV19 and TRBJ1-2, the full variable domain reads DGGITQSPKYLFRKEGQNVTLSCEQNLNHDAMYWYRQDPGQGLRLIYYSQIVNDFQKGDIAEGYSVSREKKESFPLTVTSAQKNPTAFYLCASSSSTGHFDRSYGYTFGSGTRLTVV.

A single count supports this clone. The chain links TRBV7-9 to TRBJ2-2; D remains unclear. The CDR3 runs 13 residues. Germline V gene sequence: CDR1 SEHNR, CDR2 FQNEAQ (reference sequence). Trimming removed 3 bases at V and 7 bases at J, with 9 bases between. The CDR3 nucleotides read TGTGCCAGCAGCTTGAACAGTTACGGGGAGCTGTTTTTT. Translated, it gives CASSLNSYGELFF. Using reference TRBV7-9 and TRBJ2-2 for the parts outside the CDR3, the full variable domain is DTGVSQNPRHKITKRGQNVTFRCDPISEHNRLYWYRQTLGQGPEFLTYFQNEAQLEKSRLLSDRFSAERPKGSFSTLEIQRTEQGDSAMYLCASSLNSYGELFFGEGSRLTVL.

This chain links TRBV7-2 with TRBJ2-1, with 9 bases matching TRBD2. This CDR3 contains 16 residues. CDR1 is SGHTA and CDR2 is FQGNSA in the germline V gene. Trimming cost V 4 bases and J 4 bases; bases outside gene matches: 8. The CDR3 DNA follows: TGTGCCAGCAGCTATTCGGGGACTAGCATATACAATGAGCAGTTCTTC. It encodes CASSYSGTSIYNEQFF.

The chain recombines TRBV5-1 with TRBJ1-5; TRBD1 might be the D (6 bases). The V gene lost 2 bases and the J gene lost 7 bases, with 10 bases spanning the gap. The CDR3 is 13 amino acids. Looked up from germline, CDR1 is SGHRS and CDR2 is YFSETQ. CDR3 residues: CASSLGGGQPQHF. The CDR3 DNA follows: TGCGCCAGCAGCTTAGGGGGAGGGCAGCCCCAGCATTTT.

The V gene is TRBV28, the J gene TRBJ2-1; TRBD2 agrees at 9 bases. The germline V gene encodes CDR1 MDHEN and CDR2 SYDVKM. This CDR3 comprises 14 residues. V was clipped by 5 bases and J by 5 bases; unmatched bases: 4. This CDR3 is CASSRTSVDNEQFF. CDR3 sequence (DNA): TGTGCCAGCAGTCGGACTAGCGTTGACAATGAGCAGTTCTTC.

The V and J genes are TRBV19 and TRBJ1-1; TRBD1 agrees at 7 bases. CDR1 and CDR2 (germline): LNHDA, SQIVND (reference sequence). With 7 bases clipped from V and 5 bases from J, the junction kept 13 bases outside the gene matches. CDR3 size: 15 residues. CDR3 DNA: TGTGCCAGTACCCTCGGCAGGGGGAGGAGGACTGAAGCTTTCTTT. The encoded protein is CASTLGRGRRTEAFF.

This clone showed up just a few times. The rearrangement joins TRBV7-9 to TRBJ2-3; 13 nucleotides match TRBD2. V shed 6 bases, J shed 3 bases, and the junction held 3 bases outside the gene matches. CDR1 and CDR2 from the germline V gene are SEHNR and FQNEAQ (reference sequence). The CDR3 extends over 15 amino acids. In nucleotides, the CDR3 is TGTGCCAGCAGTACTAGCGGGAGGGTGACAGATACGCAGTATTTT. Its translation is CASSTSGRVTDTQYF.

V usage is TRBV28 and J usage is TRBJ1-6; 8 positions agree with TRBD1. This CDR3 has 15 amino acids. J was trimmed by 13 bases and V by 7 bases; bases with no gene match: 15. Germline CDR1 MDHEN, CDR2 SYDVKM. The CDR3 DNA reads as TGTGCCAGCACCTCCCGTGGGACAGGAAATCGTCCCCTCCACTTT. It codes for CASTSRGTGNRPLHF. The full variable domain, rest sourced from reference TRBV28 and TRBJ1-6, is DVKVTQSSRYLVKRTGEKVFLECVQDMDHENMFWYRQDPGLGLRLIYFSYDVKMKEKGDIPEGYSVSREKKERFSLILESASTNQTSMYLCASTSRGTGNRPLHFGNGTRLTVT.

The chain links TRBV4-3 to TRBJ2-1; D is perhaps TRBD2 (6 bases). The CDR3 runs 16 residues. Germline V gene sequence: CDR1 LGHNA, CDR2 YSLEER. The V gene lost 0 bases and the J gene lost 5 bases, with 14 bases spanning the gap. CDR3 in amino acids: CASSQEAGLGNNEQFF. The CDR3 DNA reads as TGCGCCAGCAGCCAAGAAGCGGGCCTGGGGAACAATGAGCAGTTCTTC.

This chain uses TRBV5-1 with TRBJ1-1; 8 bases are shared with TRBD1. Germline CDR1 is SGHRS and CDR2 is YFSETQ. The J segment lost 1 base and the V segment lost 4 bases, leaving 3 bases of the junction unmatched. This CDR3 is 14 amino acids long. The CDR3 reads CASSKTGENTEAFF. The DNA of the CDR3 is TGCGCCAGCAGCAAGACAGGGGAGAACACTGAAGCTTTCTTT.

The rearrangement uses TRBV19 and TRBJ2-5, with D perhaps TRBD1 (6 bases). This CDR3 has 13 residues. Trimming shortened V by 3 bases and J by 5 bases, and 10 bases separated the two germline ends. Per germline, CDR1 LNHDA and CDR2 SQIVND (reference sequence). Written as DNA, the CDR3 is TGTGCCAGTAGTATCGAAAGGGGGGAGACCCAGTACTTC. Translated: CASSIERGETQYF. Supplemented by reference TRBV19 and TRBJ2-5, the full variable domain reads DGGITQSPKYLFRKEGQNVTLSCEQNLNHDAMYWYRQDPGQGLRLIYYSQIVNDFQKGDIAEGYSVSREKKESFPLTVTSAQKNPTAFYLCASSIERGETQYFGPGTRLLVL.

CDR3 sequence: CASSLSTDTQYF. The CDR3 DNA sequence: TGTGCCAGCAGTCTTAGCACAGATACGCAGTATTTT. The chain has TRBV28 and TRBJ2-3; D not certain. The CDR3 length is 12 residues. V was pared by 5 bases and J by 0 bases, with 3 bases between. Per the germline V gene, CDR1 is MDHEN and CDR2 is SYDVKM.

This chain joins TRBV28 and TRBJ1-2; TRBD1 aligns across 7 bases. Per germline, CDR1 MDHEN and CDR2 SYDVKM. Unmatched junction bases numbered 8, after V lost 6 bases and J lost 4 bases. CDR3 length equals 14 residues. CDR3 residues: CASSFSGQVYGYTF. CDR3 DNA sequence: TGTGCCAGCAGCTTCTCCGGACAGGTCTATGGCTACACCTTC.

The chain uses TRBV19 and TRBJ2-3; 12 positions agree with TRBD2. V lost 2 bases, J lost 3 bases, and 3 bases stayed unmatched. The CDR3 consists of 16 residues. Germline V gene data show CDR1 as LNHDA and CDR2 as SQIVND (reference sequence). Here the CDR3 DNA reads TGTGCCAGTAGTATACTAGCGGGAGGGTTAACAGATACGCAGTATTTT. Protein product: CASSILAGGLTDTQYF.

The chain combines TRBV5-1 with TRBJ2-5; TRBD1 aligns across 8 bases. Germline V lookup: CDR1 SGHRS, CDR2 YFSETQ. After removal of 5 bases from V and 7 bases from J, the junction contained 10 bases not matched to a gene. The CDR3 sequence is 14 residues long. CDR3 sequence: CASSPGQGYGTQYF. The CDR3 bases are TGCGCCAGCAGTCCAGGACAGGGTTATGGGACCCAGTACTTC.